Reported below is one T cell receptor (beta chain). This record belongs to a study of blood T cell repertoires in COVID-19. Overall study context: The study drew acute and convalescent COVID-19 samples from the United States, Italy and Spain.

Authors' processing steps: It was from reference gene primer amplification that nucleated cell counts were estimated. The table came from immunoSEQ multiplex PCR; TCRdb's copy has only in-frame clones and leaves some out. The DNA was the basis for D and trimming; V, J and clone size are from that table. The table lists about 290,000 clones, 70% to 90% of them singletons. The ends lost 6 bases at V and 2 bases at J; junction bases unmatched: 6. This CDR3 comprises 14 residues. CDR1 and CDR2 from the germline V gene are MGHDK and SYGVNS. The receptor was derived from a woman in her forties or fifties with active or convalescent COVID-19. The specimen was peripheral blood. The chain combines TRBV25-1 with TRBJ1-2; 7 nucleotides line up with TRBD1. CDR3 sequence (DNA): TGTGCCAGCAGGGGGATAGGGGGCAACTATGGCTACACCTTC. Its translation is CASRGIGGNYGYTF.